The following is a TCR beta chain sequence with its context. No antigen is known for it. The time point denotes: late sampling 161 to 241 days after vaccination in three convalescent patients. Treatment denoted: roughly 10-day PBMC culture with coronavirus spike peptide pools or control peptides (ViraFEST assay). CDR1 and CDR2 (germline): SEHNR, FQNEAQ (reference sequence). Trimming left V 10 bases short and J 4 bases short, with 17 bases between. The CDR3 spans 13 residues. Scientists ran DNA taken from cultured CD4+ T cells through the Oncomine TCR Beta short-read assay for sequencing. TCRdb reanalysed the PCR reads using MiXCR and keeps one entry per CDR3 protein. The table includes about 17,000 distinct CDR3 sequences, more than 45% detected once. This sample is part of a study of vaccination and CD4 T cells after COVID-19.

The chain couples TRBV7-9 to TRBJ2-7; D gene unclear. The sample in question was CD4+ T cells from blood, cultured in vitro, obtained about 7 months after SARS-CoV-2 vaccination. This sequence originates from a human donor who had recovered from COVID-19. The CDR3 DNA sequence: TGTGCCAACAGTCCTCCGATGGTTTACGAGCAGTACTTC. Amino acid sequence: CANSPPMVYEQYF.